Below, 4 T cell receptor beta chains from the same sample are listed, as sequenced in a study of CD4 T cells in relation to SARS-CoV-2 and coronaviruses. Only in-frame clones appear in the TCRdb table, and some are missing; sequencing was by immunoSEQ multiplex PCR. The sample lists 30,000 to 45,000 clones, over 60% seen once, with about 20% in the top ten. These receptors' antigens are unknown. Material: memory CD4+ T cells from PBMCs, cultured in vitro. These receptors all stem from an adult with COVID-19.

CDR3 protein: CASSEANTIYF. The CDR3 DNA is TGTGCCAGCAGTGAAGCCAACACCATATATTTT. This chain links TRBV2 with TRBJ1-3; D call uncertain. The germline gives CDR1 SNHLY, CDR2 FYNNEI. This CDR3 has 11 amino acids. Trimming removed 0 bases at V and 7 bases at J, with 1 base between.

This chain joins TRBV4-1 and TRBJ2-2; 7 bases are a match to TRBD1. The CDR3 is 17 amino acids. Unmatched junction bases numbered 10, after V lost 4 bases and J lost 2 bases. Germline CDR1 reads MGHRA; CDR2 reads YSYEKL. The CDR3 spells CASSLQPGGRNTGELFF. The DNA for the CDR3 is TGCGCCAGCAGCCTCCAACCAGGGGGAAGAAACACCGGGGAGCTGTTTTTT.

V is TRBV7-2 and J is TRBJ1-5, with 9 bases identical to TRBD1. CDR3 length equals 15 residues. V dropped 1 base and J dropped 6; count of bases not matched to a gene: 4. Germline CDR1 and CDR2: SGHTA and FQGNSA. CDR3 sequence: CASSLVGQGSQPQHF. Written as DNA, the CDR3 is TGTGCCAGCAGCTTAGTGGGACAGGGTAGTCAGCCCCAGCATTTT.

This clone was picked up a small number of times. V usage is TRBV9 and J usage is TRBJ1-6, with no clear D. The germline V gene has CDR1 SGDLS and CDR2 YYNGEE. V shed 4 bases and J shed 0 bases, with 11 bases lying between them. The CDR3 loop spans 16 amino acids. CDR3 sequence (DNA): TGTGCCAGCAGCCCAAGCACAGACTCCTATAATTCACCCCTCCACTTT. Its translation is CASSPSTDSYNSPLHF. The whole variable domain, remainder taken from reference TRBV9 and TRBJ1-6, is DSGVTQTPKHLITATGQRVTLRCSPRSGDLSVYWYQQSLDQGLQFLIQYYNGEERAKGNILERFSAQQFPDLHSELNLSSLELGDSALYFCASSPSTDSYNSPLHFGNGTRLTVT.